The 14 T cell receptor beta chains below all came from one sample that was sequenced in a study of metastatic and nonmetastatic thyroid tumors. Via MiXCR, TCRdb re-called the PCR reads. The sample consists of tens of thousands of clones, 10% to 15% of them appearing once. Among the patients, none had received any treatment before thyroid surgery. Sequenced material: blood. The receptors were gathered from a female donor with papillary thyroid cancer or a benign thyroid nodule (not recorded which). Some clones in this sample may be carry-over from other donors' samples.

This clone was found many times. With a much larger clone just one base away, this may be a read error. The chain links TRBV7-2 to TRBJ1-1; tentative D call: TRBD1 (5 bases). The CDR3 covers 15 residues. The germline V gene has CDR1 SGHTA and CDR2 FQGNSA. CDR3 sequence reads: CAGSLTGLLNTEAFF. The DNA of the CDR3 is TGTGCCGGCAGCTTGACGGGACTTTTGAACACTGAAGCTTTCTTT.

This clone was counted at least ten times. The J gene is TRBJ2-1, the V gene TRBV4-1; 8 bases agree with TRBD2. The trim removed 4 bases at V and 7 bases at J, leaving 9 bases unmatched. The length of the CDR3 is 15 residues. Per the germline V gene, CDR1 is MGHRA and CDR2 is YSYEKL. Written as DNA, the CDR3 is TGCGCCAGCAGCCGAACTAGCGGAGTTGGGAATGAGCAGTTCTTC. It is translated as CASSRTSGVGNEQFF.

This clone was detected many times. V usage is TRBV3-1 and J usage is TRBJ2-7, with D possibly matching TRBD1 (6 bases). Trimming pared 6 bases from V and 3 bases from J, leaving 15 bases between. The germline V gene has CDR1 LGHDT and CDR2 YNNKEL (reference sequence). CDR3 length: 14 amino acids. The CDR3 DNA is TGTGCCAGCAGTTTAGGGGGTGGTGGCTACGAGCAGTACTTC. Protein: CASSLGGGGYEQYF.

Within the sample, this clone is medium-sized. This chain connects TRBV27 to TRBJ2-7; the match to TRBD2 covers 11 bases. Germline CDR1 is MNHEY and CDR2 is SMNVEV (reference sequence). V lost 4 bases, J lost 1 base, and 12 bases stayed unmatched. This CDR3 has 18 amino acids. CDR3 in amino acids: CASSSPSRSSGRSYEQYF. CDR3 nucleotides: TGTGCCAGCAGTTCCCCTTCCCGCTCTAGCGGGAGGTCCTACGAGCAGTACTTC.

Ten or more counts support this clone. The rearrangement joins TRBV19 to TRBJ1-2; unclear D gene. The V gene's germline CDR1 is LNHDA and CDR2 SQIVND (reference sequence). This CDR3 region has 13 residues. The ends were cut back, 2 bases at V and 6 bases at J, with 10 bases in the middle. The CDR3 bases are TGTGCCAGTAGTATAAGTCCCAGCCATGGCTACACCTTC. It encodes CASSISPSHGYTF.

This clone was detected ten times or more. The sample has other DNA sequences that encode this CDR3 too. CDR3 protein: CASSLRRTPNTEAFF. For the CDR3, the DNA is TGTGCCAGCAGCTTACGTCGGACCCCGAACACTGAAGCTTTCTTT. V gene TRBV5-6 combines with J gene TRBJ1-1; D not certain. The germline V gene encodes CDR1 SGHDT and CDR2 YYEEEE. The V end was cut by 2 bases, the J end by 1 base, with 12 bases between. The CDR3 spans 15 residues. Full variable domain (remainder filled in from reference TRBV5-6 and TRBJ1-1): DAGVTQSPTHLIKTRGQQVTLRCSPKSGHDTVSWYQQALGQGPQFIFQYYEEEERQRGNFPDRFSGHQFPNYSSELNVNALLLGDSALYLCASSLRRTPNTEAFFGQGTRLTVV.

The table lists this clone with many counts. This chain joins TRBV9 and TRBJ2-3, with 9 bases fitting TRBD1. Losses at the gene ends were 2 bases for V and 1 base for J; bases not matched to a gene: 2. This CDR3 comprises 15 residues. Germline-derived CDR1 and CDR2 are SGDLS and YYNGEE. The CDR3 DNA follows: TGTGCCAGCAGCGTGGGACAGGGACGCACAGATACGCAGTATTTT. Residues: CASSVGQGRTDTQYF.

The CDR3 reads CASSSGRRPGHF. CDR3 DNA: TGTGCCAGCAGTAGTGGACGGAGGCCAGGGCATTTT. The rearrangement links TRBV6-1 to TRBJ1-5; D not certain. Germline lookup yields CDR1 MNHNS and CDR2 SASEGT. CDR3 size: 12 residues. Deletions cut 5 bases from V and 15 bases from J, with 17 bases between.

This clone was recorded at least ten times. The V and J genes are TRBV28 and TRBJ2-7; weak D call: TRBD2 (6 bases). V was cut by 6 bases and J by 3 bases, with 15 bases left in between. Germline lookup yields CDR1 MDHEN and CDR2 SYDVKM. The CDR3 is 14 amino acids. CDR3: CASRSTGRNYEQYF. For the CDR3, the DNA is TGTGCCAGCAGGTCTACCGGGAGAAACTACGAGCAGTACTTC. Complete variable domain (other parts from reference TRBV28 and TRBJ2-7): DVKVTQSSRYLVKRTGEKVFLECVQDMDHENMFWYRQDPGLGLRLIYFSYDVKMKEKGDIPEGYSVSREKKERFSLILESASTNQTSMYLCASRSTGRNYEQYFGPGTRLTVT.

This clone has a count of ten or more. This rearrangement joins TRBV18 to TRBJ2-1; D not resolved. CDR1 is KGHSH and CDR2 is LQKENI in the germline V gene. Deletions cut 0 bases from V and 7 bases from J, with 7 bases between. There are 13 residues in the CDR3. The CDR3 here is CASSPPQSNEQFF. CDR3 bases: TGTGCCAGCTCACCACCCCAGTCTAATGAGCAGTTCTTC.

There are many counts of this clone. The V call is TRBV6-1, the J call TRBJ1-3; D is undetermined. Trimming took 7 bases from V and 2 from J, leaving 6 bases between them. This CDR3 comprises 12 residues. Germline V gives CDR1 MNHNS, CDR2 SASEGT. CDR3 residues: CASTYPGNTIYF. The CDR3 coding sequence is TGTGCCAGCACATACCCTGGAAACACCATATATTTT.

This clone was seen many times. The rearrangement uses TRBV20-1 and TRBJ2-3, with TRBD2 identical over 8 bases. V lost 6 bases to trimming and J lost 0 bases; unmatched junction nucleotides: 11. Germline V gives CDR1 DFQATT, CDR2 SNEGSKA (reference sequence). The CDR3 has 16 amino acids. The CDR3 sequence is CSASPMTSASTDTQYF. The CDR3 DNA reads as TGCAGTGCCTCCCCTATGACTAGCGCTAGCACAGATACGCAGTATTTT.

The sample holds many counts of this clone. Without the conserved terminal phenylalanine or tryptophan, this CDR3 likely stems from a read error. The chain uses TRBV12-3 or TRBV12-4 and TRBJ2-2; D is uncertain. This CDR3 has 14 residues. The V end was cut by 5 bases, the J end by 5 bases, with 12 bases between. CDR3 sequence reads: CASSPVGTTGELFS. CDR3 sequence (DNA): TGTGCCAGCAGTCCTGTAGGCACGACCGGGGAGCTGTTTTCT.

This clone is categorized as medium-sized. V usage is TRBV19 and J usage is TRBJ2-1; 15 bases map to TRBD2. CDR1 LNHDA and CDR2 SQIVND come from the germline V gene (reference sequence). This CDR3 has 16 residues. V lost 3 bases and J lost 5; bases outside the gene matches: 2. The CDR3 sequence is CASSIRTSGRDNEQFF. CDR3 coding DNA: TGTGCCAGTAGTATCCGGACTAGCGGGAGGGACAATGAGCAGTTCTTC.